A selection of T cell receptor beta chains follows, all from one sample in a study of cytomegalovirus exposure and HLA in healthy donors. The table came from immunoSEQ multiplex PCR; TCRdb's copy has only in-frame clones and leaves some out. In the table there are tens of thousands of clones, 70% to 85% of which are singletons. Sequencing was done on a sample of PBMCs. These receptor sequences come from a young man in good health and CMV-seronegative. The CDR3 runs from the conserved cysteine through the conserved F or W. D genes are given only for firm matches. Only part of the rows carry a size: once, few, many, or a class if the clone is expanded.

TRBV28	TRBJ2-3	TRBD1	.	TGTGCCAGCAGAGAGACAGGGTGGACAGATACGCAGTATTTT	CASRETGWTDTQYF
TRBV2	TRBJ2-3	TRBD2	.	TGTGCCAGCAGTTATGCGGGAGAGGGAGATACGCAGTATTTT	CASSYAGEGDTQYF
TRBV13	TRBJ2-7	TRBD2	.	TGTGCCAGCAGCCCTGGACTAGCGGGGGCCTACGAGCAGTACTTC	CASSPGLAGAYEQYF
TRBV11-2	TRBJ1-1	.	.	TGTGCCAGCAGCCCCCCGGGTAGGTCGCCCGCTGAAGCTTTCTTT	CASSPPGRSPAEAFF
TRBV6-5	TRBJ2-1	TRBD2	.	TGTGCCAGCAGTCGACTAGCGGGAGGCTACAATGAGCAGTTCTTC	CASSRLAGGYNEQFF
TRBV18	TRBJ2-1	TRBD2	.	TGTGCCAGCTCACCAACTAGCGGAACCTACAATGAGCAGTTCTTC	CASSPTSGTYNEQFF
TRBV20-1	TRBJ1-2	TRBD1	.	TGCAGTGCTAGGACAGGGCATGGCTACACCTTC	CSARTGHGYTF
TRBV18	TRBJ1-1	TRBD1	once	TGTGCCAGCTCACCACGGACAGGGAAGGCGCTGAACACTGAAGCTTTCTTT	CASSPRTGKALNTEAFF
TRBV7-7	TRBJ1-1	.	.	TGTGCTAGCAGCTTGGACAAGAACACTGAAGCTTTCTTT	CASSLDKNTEAFF
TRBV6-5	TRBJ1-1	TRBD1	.	TGTGCCAGCAGTTTGCCGGGACAGGGGACGAACACTGAAGCTTTCTTT	CASSLPGQGTNTEAFF
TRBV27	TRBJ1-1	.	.	TGTGCCAGCAGTTTATCGGCACGGGGGTACACTGAAGCTTTCTTT	CASSLSARGYTEAFF
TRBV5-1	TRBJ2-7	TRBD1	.	TGCGCCAGCAACGACCGGACAGGGCGCGAGCAGTACTTC	CASNDRTGREQYF
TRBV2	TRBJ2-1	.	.	TGTGCCAGCAGGGGCACCGAGCTTGGCCCCTCGGATGAGCAGTTCTTC	CASRGTELGPSDEQFF
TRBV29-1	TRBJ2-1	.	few	TGCAGCGTTGAGAGGGAGGAGATTTCCTTCTACAATGAGCAGTTCTTC	CSVEREEISFYNEQFF
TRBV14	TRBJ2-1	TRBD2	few	TGTGCCAGCAGAGGTAGCGGGATGCATTTCTTC	CASRGSGMHFF
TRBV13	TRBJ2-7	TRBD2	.	TGTGCCAGCAGCTTAGAAGGTAGGGCGCCTAGCGGGCTATACGAGCAGTACTTC	CASSLEGRAPSGLYEQYF
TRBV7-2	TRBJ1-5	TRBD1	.	TGTGCCAGCAGCCCCCGGACAGGGAGGGATCAGCCCCAGCATTTT	CASSPRTGRDQPQHF
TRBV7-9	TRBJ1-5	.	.	TGTGCCAGCAGCGGCGCGGGGAACGATCAGCCCCAGCATTTT	CASSGAGNDQPQHF
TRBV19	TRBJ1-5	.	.	TGTGCCAGTAGTATCCGGGGGTTAGGGAATCAGCCCCAGCATTTT	CASSIRGLGNQPQHF
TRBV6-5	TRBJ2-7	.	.	TGTGCCAGCAGGTTACAGGCTGGCTACGAGCAGTACTTC	CASRLQAGYEQYF
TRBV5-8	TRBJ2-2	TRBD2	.	TGTGCCAGCAGCTTGGTCCTAGCGGGAGTGGCCGGGGAGCTGTTTTTT	CASSLVLAGVAGELFF
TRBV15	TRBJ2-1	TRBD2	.	TGTGCCACCAGCAGAGGGACTAGCGGGAGTCAGTACAATGAGCAGTTCTTC	CATSRGTSGSQYNEQFF
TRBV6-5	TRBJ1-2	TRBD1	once	TGTGCCAGCAGTTACACAGGGGTTCATGGCTACACCTTC	CASSYTGVHGYTF
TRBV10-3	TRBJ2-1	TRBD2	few	TGTGCCATCAGAGGGACTAGCGATCCCGATGAGCAGTTCTTC	CAIRGTSDPDEQFF
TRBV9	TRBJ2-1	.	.	TGTGCCAGCAGCGTGGGGGGGCAGACCATCTACAATGAGCAGTTCTTC	CASSVGGQTIYNEQFF
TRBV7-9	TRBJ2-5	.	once	TGTGCCAGCAGCTTGGGCGCGGGTCGGCGTCTACGAGAGACCCAGTACTTC	CASSLGAGRRLRETQYF
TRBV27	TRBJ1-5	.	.	TGTGCCAGCAGTTCGGGGGGTCAGCCCCAGCATTTT	CASSSGGQPQHF
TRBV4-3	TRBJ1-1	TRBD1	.	TGCGCCAGCAGCCTCAGGGGGCGATCTGAAGCTTTCTTT	CASSLRGRSEAFF
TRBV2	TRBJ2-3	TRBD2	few	TGTGCCGTACCCGGACTAGCGGGAGCGTCAGATACGCAGTATTTT	CAVPGLAGASDTQYF
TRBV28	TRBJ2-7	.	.	TGTGCCAGCAGTGAACAGATCCTGCACTTC	CASSEQILHF
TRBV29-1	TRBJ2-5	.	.	TGCAGCGTTGAAGAAAAACTAGCTGGGTACTTC	CSVEEKLAGYF
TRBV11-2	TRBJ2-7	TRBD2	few	TGTGCCAGCAGCCGGGAGGGTGCGCTCTCCTACGAGCAGTACTTC	CASSREGALSYEQYF
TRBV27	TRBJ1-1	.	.	TGTGCCAGCAGTTTCTCAGGGCTGGGCACTGAAGCTTTCTTT	CASSFSGLGTEAFF
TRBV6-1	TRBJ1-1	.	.	TGTGCCAGCAGAGCGGGGTCTACTGAAGCTTTCTTT	CASRAGSTEAFF
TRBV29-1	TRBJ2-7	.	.	TGCAGCGTTGAAGGGGGCATTCGGACAGCCTACGAGCAGTACTTC	CSVEGGIRTAYEQYF
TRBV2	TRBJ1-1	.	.	TGTGCCAGCAGTGCGCGCGGATCGGGGACTGAAGCTTTCTTT	CASSARGSGTEAFF
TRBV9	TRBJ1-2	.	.	TGTGCCAGCAGCGTAGTCTCAGGGGTTGGCGGCTACACCTTC	CASSVVSGVGGYTF
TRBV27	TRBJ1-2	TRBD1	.	TGTGCCAGCAGTATCAACGGACAGGGCTATGGCTACACCTTC	CASSINGQGYGYTF
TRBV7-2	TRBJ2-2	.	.	TGTGCCAGCAGCTTACGAGGAAACACCGGGGAGCTGTTTTTT	CASSLRGNTGELFF
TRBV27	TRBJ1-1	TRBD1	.	TGTGCCAGCAGTCCATGGGGACAGTACATGAACACTGAAGCTTTCTTT	CASSPWGQYMNTEAFF
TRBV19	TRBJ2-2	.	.	TGTGCCAGTAGTATATATAAGGTCGCAGGCAACACCGGGGAGCTGTTTTTT	CASSIYKVAGNTGELFF
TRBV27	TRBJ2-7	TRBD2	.	TGTGCCAGCAGTCTGACTAGCAATTACGAGCAGTACTTC	CASSLTSNYEQYF
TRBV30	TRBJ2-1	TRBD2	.	TGTGCCTGGAGTGTGGGTTTAGCGGGAATCAATGAGCAGTTCTTC	CAWSVGLAGINEQFF
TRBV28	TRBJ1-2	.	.	TGTGCCAGCAGCCAGAGGGAGGGTTGGTATGGCTACACCTTC	CASSQREGWYGYTF
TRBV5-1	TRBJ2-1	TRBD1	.	TGCGCCAGCAGCTTGGCTCAGGGGGCGCGCGATGAGCAGTTCTTC	CASSLAQGARDEQFF
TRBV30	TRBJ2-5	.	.	TGTGCCTGGAGTGTACTGGAGACCCAGTACTTC	CAWSVLETQYF
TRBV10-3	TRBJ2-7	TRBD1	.	TGTGCCATCAGTGAGTCGTTTGCAGGGGGCTACGAGCAGTACTTC	CAISESFAGGYEQYF
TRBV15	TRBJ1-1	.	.	TGTGCCACCAGCAGAGAGGGAGCTGAAGCTTTCTTT	CATSREGAEAFF
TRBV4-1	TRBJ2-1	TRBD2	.	TGCGCCAGCAGCCACACTAGCGGGAGATCCCACAATGAGCAGTTCTTC	CASSHTSGRSHNEQFF
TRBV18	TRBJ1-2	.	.	TGTGCCAGCTCACCATCGAGGGGAGGGAACTATGGCTACACCTTC	CASSPSRGGNYGYTF
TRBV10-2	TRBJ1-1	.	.	TGCGCCAGCAGTGAAGGGTGGAGGGAAGCTTTCTTT	CASSEGWREAFF
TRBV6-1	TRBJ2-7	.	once	TGTGCCGTCCTCTCTACGGACAGTACCTACGAGCAGTACTTC	CAVLSTDSTYEQYF
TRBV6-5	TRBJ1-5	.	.	TGTGCCAGCAGTTCGTACAGGGTAGGTCAGCCCCAGCATTTT	CASSSYRVGQPQHF
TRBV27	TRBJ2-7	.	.	TGTGCCAGCAGTCCACGCCGAGTTCACGGCGAGCAGTACTTC	CASSPRRVHGEQYF
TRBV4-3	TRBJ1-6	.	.	TGCGCCAGCAGCCAAGATAGGGGGTTGGATTCACCCCTCCACTTT	CASSQDRGLDSPLHF